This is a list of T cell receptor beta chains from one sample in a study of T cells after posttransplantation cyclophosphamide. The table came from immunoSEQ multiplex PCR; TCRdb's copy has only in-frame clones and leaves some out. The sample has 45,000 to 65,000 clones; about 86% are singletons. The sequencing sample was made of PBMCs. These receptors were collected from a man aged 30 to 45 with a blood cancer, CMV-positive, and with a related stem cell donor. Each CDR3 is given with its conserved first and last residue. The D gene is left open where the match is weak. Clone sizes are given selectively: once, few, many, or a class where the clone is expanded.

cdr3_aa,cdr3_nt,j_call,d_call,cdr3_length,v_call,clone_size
CAWKAGPGGGYTF,TGTGCCTGGAAAGCAGGGCCCGGCGGTGGCTACACCTTC,TRBJ1-2,-,13,TRBV30,-
CASSLDYGNQPQHF,TGTGCCAGCAGCTTAGATTACGGGAATCAGCCCCAGCATTTT,TRBJ1-5,-,14,TRBV7-2,-
CATYSGEYTGELFF,TGTGCCACCTATAGCGGGGAGTACACCGGGGAGCTGTTTTTT,TRBJ2-2,TRBD2,14,TRBV6-5,few
CASSLRGPKETQYF,TGTGCCAGCAGCTTAAGGGGCCCGAAAGAGACCCAGTACTTC,TRBJ2-5,-,14,TRBV7-3,-
CASLGVPITYEQYF,TGTGCCAGCTTAGGGGTCCCGATTACCTACGAGCAGTACTTC,TRBJ2-7,-,14,TRBV2,few
CASSFRVVGNTEAFF,TGTGCCAGCAGCTTCCGGGTAGTCGGGAACACTGAAGCTTTCTTT,TRBJ1-1,-,15,TRBV7-2,-
CASSQEYEEMNTEAFF,TGTGCCAGCAGCCAAGAGTACGAGGAGATGAACACTGAAGCTTTCTTT,TRBJ1-1,-,16,TRBV4-2,-
CSAGETQYF,TGCAGCGCCGGAGAGACCCAGTACTTC,TRBJ2-5,-,9,TRBV29-1,-
CASSQAYDGTVYGYTF,TGTGCCAGCAGCCAAGCATATGACGGGACAGTCTATGGCTACACCTTC,TRBJ1-2,TRBD1,16,TRBV4-1,-
CASSFREKQYF,TGTGCCAGCAGCTTCAGGGAAAAGCAGTACTTC,TRBJ2-7,-,11,TRBV5-4,-
CAISEALLDRGSYEQYF,TGTGCCATCAGTGAGGCCCTTTTGGACAGGGGATCCTACGAGCAGTACTTC,TRBJ2-7,TRBD1,17,TRBV10-3,-
CASSLVGRGRGNTIYF,TGTGCCAGCAGCTTAGTTGGCCGGGGAAGGGGAAACACCATATATTTT,TRBJ1-3,-,16,TRBV7-8,-
CASSPGQGAVEAAFF,TGTGCCAGCAGTCCAGGACAGGGAGCGGTGGAAGCGGCTTTCTTT,TRBJ1-1,TRBD1,15,TRBV6-6,-
CASSIQMNEKLFF,TGTGCCAGCAGTATACAGATGAATGAAAAACTGTTTTTT,TRBJ1-4,-,13,TRBV6-1,-
CASSVAYGAGGDTGELFF,TGTGCCAGCAGCGTAGCCTATGGGGCGGGAGGGGACACCGGGGAGCTGTTTTTT,TRBJ2-2,TRBD2,18,TRBV9,-
CASSLYGDQPQHF,TGTGCCAGCAGCTTATACGGGGATCAGCCCCAGCATTTT,TRBJ1-5,-,13,TRBV7-2,few
CASSLGGAYRDGYTF,TGTGCCAGCAGTTTGGGGGGGGCTTACAGGGATGGCTACACCTTC,TRBJ1-2,-,15,TRBV27,-
CASRVGLAVHEQYF,TGTGCCAGCAGAGTGGGTCTAGCGGTCCACGAGCAGTACTTC,TRBJ2-7,TRBD2,14,TRBV6-5,few
CAWSTGPNEKLFF,TGTGCCTGGTCAACAGGGCCGAATGAAAAACTGTTTTTT,TRBJ1-4,-,13,TRBV30,once
CASSAGGQETQYF,TGTGCCAGCAGCGCAGGGGGCCAAGAGACCCAGTACTTC,TRBJ2-5,TRBD1,13,TRBV9,once
CASSILVLAETGELFF,TGTGCCAGTAGTATATTAGTACTAGCGGAGACCGGGGAGCTGTTTTTT,TRBJ2-2,TRBD2,16,TRBV19,-
CASSQDVGGLGNTIYF,TGCGCCAGCAGCCAAGATGTTGGAGGCCTTGGAAACACCATATATTTT,TRBJ1-3,-,16,TRBV4-1,few
CASGFGGNNEQFF,TGTGCTAGTGGTTTCGGCGGTAACAATGAGCAGTTCTTC,TRBJ2-1,-,13,TRBV12-5,-
CASRLGGPTYEQYF,TGTGCCAGCAGGCTTGGAGGGCCTACCTACGAGCAGTACTTC,TRBJ2-7,-,14,TRBV7-8,-
CASSLQGFNEQFF,TGCGCCAGCAGCCTTCAGGGATTCAATGAGCAGTTCTTC,TRBJ2-1,-,13,TRBV4-1,-
CASSLLAAEQYF,TGTGCCAGCAGCCTCTTAGCAGCCGAGCAGTACTTC,TRBJ2-7,-,12,TRBV21-1,few
CASSSTGYEQYF,TGTGCCAGCAGCTCGACGGGGTACGAGCAGTACTTC,TRBJ2-7,-,12,TRBV7-9,-
CATSRGRGLGTEAFF,TGTGCCACCAGCAGAGGGAGGGGGCTGGGAACTGAAGCTTTCTTT,TRBJ1-1,TRBD1,15,TRBV15,-
CASRQGARNEQFF,TGTGCCAGCAGACAGGGGGCTCGTAATGAGCAGTTCTTC,TRBJ2-1,TRBD1,13,TRBV28,-
CASRRTSGTYEQYF,TGTGCCAGCAGGCGGACTAGCGGGACCTACGAGCAGTACTTC,TRBJ2-7,TRBD2,14,TRBV6-5,-
CATSRDRAGYEKLFF,TGTGCCACCAGCAGGGACAGGGCAGGGTATGAAAAACTGTTTTTT,TRBJ1-4,TRBD1,15,TRBV15,-
CASSPQGAGRRDNEQFF,TGTGCCAGCTCACCACAGGGGGCGGGCCGCAGGGACAATGAGCAGTTCTTC,TRBJ2-1,TRBD1,17,TRBV18,-
CASSPSGLADISSSYNEQFF,TGCGCCAGCAGCCCGTCAGGACTAGCGGATATTTCAAGCTCCTACAATGAGCAGTTCTTC,TRBJ2-1,TRBD2,20,TRBV4-1,-
CAIRGLTTDNSPLHF,TGTGCCATCAGGGGACTGACCACCGATAATTCACCCCTCCACTTT,TRBJ1-6,-,15,TRBV10-3,-
CASSLRPANPGELFF,TGTGCCAGCAGTTTGAGGCCAGCAAATCCCGGGGAGCTGTTTTTT,TRBJ2-2,-,15,TRBV28,-
CASSHGTGFGYTF,TGTGCCAGCAGCCATGGGACAGGGTTTGGCTACACCTTC,TRBJ1-2,TRBD1,13,TRBV27,-
CASGLNSQGAGELFF,TGTGCTAGTGGTTTGAACTCTCAGGGGGCCGGGGAGCTGTTTTTT,TRBJ2-2,TRBD1,15,TRBV12-5,-
CASRTGTSGKQTQYF,TGTGCCAGCAGAACCGGGACTAGCGGGAAACAGACCCAGTACTTC,TRBJ2-5,TRBD2,15,TRBV7-9,-
CAISDVLATSYNEQFF,TGTGCCATCAGTGATGTACTAGCTACGTCCTACAATGAGCAGTTCTTC,TRBJ2-1,-,16,TRBV10-3,few
CASSLTSGVLAYNEQFF,TGTGCCAGCAGCTTAACTAGCGGGGTGCTGGCCTACAATGAGCAGTTCTTC,TRBJ2-1,TRBD2,17,TRBV7-9,-
CASSLSQGGHEQYF,TGTGCCAGCAGCTTATCTCAGGGGGGCCACGAGCAGTACTTC,TRBJ2-7,-,14,TRBV7-8,-
CASSLVGRGATNEKLFF,TGTGCCAGCAGTTTAGTGGGCAGGGGCGCAACTAATGAAAAACTGTTTTTT,TRBJ1-4,-,17,TRBV27,-
CATSENQRRFDYEQYF,TGTGCCACCAGCGAGAATCAACGCCGGTTTGACTACGAGCAGTACTTC,TRBJ2-7,-,16,TRBV15,-
CASSDRAFTYEQYF,TGTGCCAGCAGCGACAGGGCGTTCACCTACGAGCAGTACTTC,TRBJ2-7,TRBD1,14,TRBV27,-
CAWVPPGGRRSYEQYF,TGTGCCTGGGTCCCCCCCGGGGGACGTAGGTCCTACGAGCAGTACTTC,TRBJ2-7,-,16,TRBV30,-
CASSLLFSAQWNYEQYF,TGTGCCAGCAGCTTGCTCTTCTCGGCACAGTGGAACTACGAGCAGTACTTC,TRBJ2-7,-,17,TRBV5-8,-
CASSLAWTGNQETQYF,TGTGCCAGCAGCTTAGCGTGGACGGGGAACCAGGAGACCCAGTACTTC,TRBJ2-5,-,16,TRBV7-9,-
CSVVREGLDNEQFF,TGCAGCGTTGTACGGGAGGGCCTCGACAATGAGCAGTTCTTC,TRBJ2-1,TRBD2,14,TRBV29-1,-
CATSRDRAGEQFF,TGTGCCACCAGCAGAGACAGGGCGGGGGAGCAGTTCTTC,TRBJ2-1,-,13,TRBV15,-
CASSTPGTGEGETQYF,TGTGCCAGCAGCACCCCCGGGACAGGGGAAGGCGAGACCCAGTACTTC,TRBJ2-5,TRBD1,16,TRBV7-9,-
CASSSGTRRGSSYTF,TGTGCCAGCAGTTCCGGTACGAGGAGGGGTAGTAGCTACACCTTC,TRBJ1-2,-,15,TRBV6-1,-
CASSLARTGVEKLFF,TGTGCCAGCAGCTTAGCCCGGACAGGGGTTGAAAAACTGTTTTTT,TRBJ1-4,TRBD1,15,TRBV7-2,-
CASSAKLEQFF,TGTGCCAGCAGTGCCAAACTTGAGCAGTTCTTC,TRBJ2-1,-,11,TRBV25-1,-
CASSETGTRRNEQFF,TGCGCCAGCAGCGAAACCGGGACTAGGCGCAATGAGCAGTTCTTC,TRBJ2-1,TRBD2,15,TRBV5-1,-
CASSKVPFYTIYF,TGTGCCAGCAGCAAAGTCCCCTTCTACACCATATATTTT,TRBJ1-3,-,13,TRBV21-1,-
CASSPAAKSTDTQYF,TGCGCCAGCAGCCCGGCGGCTAAATCGACAGATACGCAGTATTTT,TRBJ2-3,-,15,TRBV5-1,once
CASSGTGSRSYEQYF,TGTGCCAGCAGTGGGACGGGATCGAGGTCCTACGAGCAGTACTTC,TRBJ2-7,-,15,TRBV25-1,-
CASSYGGEETQYF,TGTGCCAGCAGTTATGGGGGGGAAGAGACCCAGTACTTC,TRBJ2-5,TRBD2,13,TRBV6-5,-
CASSPGTPGNTMYF,TGTGCCAGCTCACCCGGGACACCTGGAAACACCATGTATTTT,TRBJ1-3,-,14,TRBV18,-